What follows are 28 T cell receptor beta chains derived from one specimen sequenced in a study of cytomegalovirus exposure and HLA in healthy donors. Researchers ran the PCR with 60 Vbeta and 13 Jbeta primers. Generated by immunoSEQ multiplex PCR, the TCRdb table keeps only in-frame clones and is missing some. The listing contains tens of thousands of clones. The specimen sequenced was PBMCs. The receptors were sampled from a boy aged 5-17 years in good health and CMV-seronegative.

The chain couples TRBV10-3 to TRBJ2-5; 12 bases map to TRBD2. The CDR3 loop spans 15 amino acids. The trim removed 3 bases at V and 5 bases at J, leaving 4 bases unmatched. Germline V lookup: CDR1 ENHRY, CDR2 SYGVKD. CDR3 protein: CAISDPTSGSETQYF. DNA for the CDR3: TGTGCCATCAGTGACCCGACTAGCGGGAGTGAGACCCAGTACTTC.

The rearrangement links TRBV5-1 to TRBJ2-1, with 11 bases that match TRBD2. Germline V lookup: CDR1 SGHRS, CDR2 YFSETQ. This CDR3 comprises 15 residues. With V trimmed by 4 bases and J by 5 bases, 5 bases remained unmatched. In DNA, the CDR3 is TGCGCCAGCAGCCCCGGACTAGCGGGTAACAATGAGCAGTTCTTC. It encodes CASSPGLAGNNEQFF.

The chain joins TRBV5-1 to TRBJ2-7; D might be TRBD1 (5 bases). Trimming took 1 base from V and 2 from J, leaving 13 bases between them. The CDR3 is made up of 15 amino acids. Germline V gene data show CDR1 as SGHRS and CDR2 as YFSETQ. CDR3 amino acids: CASSLQSGFTYEQYF. The CDR3 DNA sequence: TGCGCCAGCAGCTTGCAGTCAGGGTTTACCTACGAGCAGTACTTC.

In DNA form, the CDR3 reads TGTGCCAGCAGCAGGTCAGGACAGGGGGCGAATGAGCAGTTCTTC. Protein product: CASSRSGQGANEQFF. This chain uses TRBV11-2 with TRBJ2-1; 11 nucleotides align to TRBD1. The germline V gene encodes CDR1 SGHAT and CDR2 FQNNGV. Losses at the gene ends were 5 bases for V and 7 bases for J; bases not matched to a gene: 7. This CDR3 contains 15 residues.

The chain is built from TRBV7-9 and TRBJ1-1, with D maybe TRBD1 (5 bases). Deletions cut 5 bases from V and 1 base from J, with 5 bases between. Germline V CDR1 and CDR2: SEHNR, FQNEAQ (reference sequence). The CDR3 covers 12 residues. The CDR3 DNA reads TGTGCCAGCAGCAGGGGGAACACTGAAGCTTTCTTT. Amino acids: CASSRGNTEAFF.

V usage is TRBV27 and J usage is TRBJ1-2; no clear D gene. This CDR3 has 13 amino acids. V lost 3 bases and J 2 bases, leaving 7 bases between the germline ends. CDR1 MNHEY and CDR2 SMNVEV come from the germline V gene (reference sequence). CDR3 loop: CASSFGQNYGYTF. The CDR3 region has the DNA TGTGCCAGCAGTTTTGGGCAGAACTATGGCTACACCTTC.

The chain has TRBV27 and TRBJ2-7; tentatively, D is TRBD2 (5 bases). Germline V lookup: CDR1 MNHEY, CDR2 SMNVEV (reference sequence). Trimming shortened V by 6 bases and J by 0 bases, and 12 bases separated the two germline ends. The CDR3 has 14 amino acids. CDR3 sequence: CASRIGMPSYEQYF. CDR3 DNA sequence: TGTGCCAGCAGAATCGGGATGCCCTCCTACGAGCAGTACTTC.

The chain carries TRBV5-1 and TRBJ1-2, with D tentatively TRBD1 (5 bases). With 0 bases removed from V and 5 bases from J, the gap between germline ends came to 11 bases. Germline CDR1 reads SGHRS; CDR2 reads YFSETQ. This CDR3 spans 14 amino acids. The CDR3 spells CASSLEGQGYGYTF. CDR3 DNA sequence: TGCGCCAGCAGCTTGGAGGGGCAGGGATATGGCTACACCTTC.

This chain connects TRBV29-1 to TRBJ2-3, with 7 bases identical to TRBD2. V was pared by 7 bases and J by 1 base, with 5 bases of the junction left unmatched. CDR3 length equals 13 residues. The germline V gene has CDR1 SQVTM and CDR2 ANQGSEA. The CDR3 DNA reads TGCAGCGCCCCCCGGGGGGGCACAGATACGCAGTATTTT. This codes for CSAPRGGTDTQYF.

This sequence joins TRBV6-1 and TRBJ2-1; a weak D match, TRBD1 (6 bases). Germline CDR1 MNHNS, CDR2 SASEGT. The V and J ends lost 11 bases and 6 bases respectively, with 20 bases between them. The CDR3 sequence is 14 residues long. The CDR3 DNA reads as TGTGCCGTAACACCGGGACACCTTACCAATGAGCAGTTCTTC. It specifies CAVTPGHLTNEQFF.

DNA for the CDR3: TGTGCCAGTAGGCGCACGGTTAGCAATCAGCCCCAGCATTTT. Translation gives CASRRTVSNQPQHF. J is TRBJ1-5 and V is TRBV19; D is ambiguous. In germline, CDR1 is LNHDA, CDR2 SQIVND (reference sequence). The CDR3 totals 14 residues. Trimming took off 6 bases at V and 0 bases at J, with 9 bases between the two ends. The full variable domain, completed using reference TRBV19 and TRBJ1-5, is DGGITQSPKYLFRKEGQNVTLSCEQNLNHDAMYWYRQDPGQGLRLIYYSQIVNDFQKGDIAEGYSVSREKKESFPLTVTSAQKNPTAFYLCASRRTVSNQPQHFGDGTRLSIL.

The rearrangement links TRBV27 to TRBJ1-2, with 8 bases aligning to TRBD1. In germline, CDR1 is MNHEY, CDR2 SMNVEV (reference sequence). The CDR3 length is 13 residues. V was clipped by 6 bases and J by 4 bases; unmatched bases: 4. The CDR3: CASRQTGVYGYTF. The CDR3 nucleotides read TGTGCCAGCAGACAGACAGGGGTCTATGGCTACACCTTC.

This chain connects TRBV18 to TRBJ2-1; 10 nucleotides agree with TRBD1. Looked up from germline, CDR1 is KGHSH and CDR2 is LQKENI. V gave up 1 base and J gave up 0 bases; unmatched junction bases: 3. CDR3 length: 17 amino acids. The CDR3 nucleotides read TGTGCCAGCTCACCACTGACAGGGGGCGTCTCCTACAATGAGCAGTTCTTC. This gives the protein CASSPLTGGVSYNEQFF.

The CDR3 DNA sequence: TGTGCCAGCACCTTCGAGGCAGGGTTCAACACTGAAGCTTTCTTT. This sequence encodes CASTFEAGFNTEAFF. The chain has TRBV5-6 and TRBJ1-1; TRBD1 is a possible D gene (5 bases). Trimming cost V 6 bases and J 2 bases, with 17 bases left between them. Germline V gene lookup returns CDR1 SGHDT and CDR2 YYEEEE. The CDR3 covers 15 residues.

The chain uses TRBV7-3 and TRBJ2-5; TRBD2 aligns across 12 bases. The CDR3 has 15 residues. Looked up from germline, CDR1 is SGHTA and CDR2 is FQGTGA. The V segment lost 5 bases and the J segment 4 bases; nucleotides outside the gene matches: 5. CDR3 loop: CASSDRLAGVETQYF. The CDR3 region has the DNA TGTGCCAGCAGCGACCGACTAGCGGGAGTAGAGACCCAGTACTTC. Filled out from reference TRBV7-3 and TRBJ2-5, the complete variable domain reads GAGVSQTPSNKVTEKGKYVELRCDPISGHTALYWYRQSLGQGPEFLIYFQGTGAADDSGLPNDRFFAVRPEGSVSTLKIQRTERGDSAVYLCASSDRLAGVETQYFGPGTRLLVL.

This chain links TRBV4-3 with TRBJ1-2; D ambiguous. Germline V gene sequence: CDR1 LGHNA, CDR2 YSLEER. This CDR3 spans 15 amino acids. V lost 0 bases and J lost 4, with 12 bases in between. Here the CDR3 DNA reads TGCGCCAGCAGCCAAGATCGGACCAGCGGCTATGGCTACACCTTC. Protein: CASSQDRTSGYGYTF.

V usage is TRBV7-2 and J usage is TRBJ1-1; D gene uncertain. With 1 base removed from V and 8 bases from J, the gap between germline ends came to 8 bases. The CDR3 runs 12 residues. Germline V gives CDR1 SGHTA, CDR2 FQGNSA. For the CDR3, the DNA is TGTGCCAGCAGCTTAGATGCAGGCGAAGCTTTCTTT. Translated: CASSLDAGEAFF.

J is TRBJ1-4 and V is TRBV7-2; D is undetermined. The germline gives CDR1 SGHTA, CDR2 FQGNSA. V lost 1 base and J 0 bases, leaving 9 bases between the germline ends. The CDR3 is 16 residues long. Here the CDR3 reads CASSLEFGSTNEKLFF. The CDR3 bases are TGTGCCAGCAGCTTAGAATTCGGGTCAACTAATGAAAAACTGTTTTTT.

This chain connects TRBV27 to TRBJ1-5; D ambiguous. Trimming took off 2 bases at V and 7 bases at J, with 15 bases between the two ends. This CDR3 region has 15 residues. CDR1 is MNHEY and CDR2 is SMNVEV in the germline V gene (reference sequence). CDR3 in amino acids: CASSLGPDAEQPQHF. The CDR3 coding sequence is TGTGCCAGCAGTTTAGGCCCTGACGCGGAACAGCCCCAGCATTTT.

The chain employs TRBV10-3 and TRBJ1-5, with 10 bases matching TRBD1. There are 14 residues in the CDR3. In germline, CDR1 is ENHRY, CDR2 SYGVKD. J was trimmed by 7 bases and V by 4 bases; bases with no gene match: 4. The CDR3 DNA reads TGTGCCATCAGTGGGGACAGGGGCGAGCAGCCCCAGCATTTT. Its translation is CAISGDRGEQPQHF.

The rearrangement uses TRBV5-1 and TRBJ1-4; 9 bases are shared with TRBD1. Germline values: CDR1 SGHRS, CDR2 YFSETQ. V gave up 1 base and J gave up 2 bases; unmatched junction bases: 9. The CDR3 totals 18 residues. The CDR3 DNA sequence: TGCGCCAGCAGCTTGAGGACAGGGGTAGCCGGCACTAATGAAAAACTGTTTTTT. Translation gives CASSLRTGVAGTNEKLFF.

As for this clone: In the same sample, other DNA sequences code for this CDR3. The chain links TRBV7-2 to TRBJ2-1; possible D gene TRBD1, 6 bases. Per the germline V gene, CDR1 is SGHTA and CDR2 is FQGNSA. The V end was cut by 4 bases, the J end by 9 bases, with 10 bases between. The CDR3 covers 12 residues. DNA for the CDR3: TGTGCCAGCAGCTCCAGGGGCGGTGAGCAGTTCTTC. Residues: CASSSRGGEQFF.

V gene TRBV9 combines with J gene TRBJ2-2, with TRBD1 matching over 9 bases. From germline, CDR1 is SGDLS and CDR2 YYNGEE. There are 24 residues in the CDR3. With 1 base clipped from V and 4 bases from J, the junction kept 29 bases outside the gene matches. The CDR3 bases are TGTGCCAGCAGCGTATTCCCACGTTGGGGGGTTCAATCCACCGGGACAGGGACCACCGGGGAGCTGTTTTTT. Residues: CASSVFPRWGVQSTGTGTTGELFF.

This CDR3 reads CASSSPLTSYEQYF. As DNA, the CDR3 is TGTGCCAGCAGCTCCCCGTTGACTAGTTACGAGCAGTACTTC. The chain carries TRBV7-9 and TRBJ2-7, with D possibly being TRBD2 (6 bases). The V end lost 4 bases, the J end lost 4 bases, and 14 bases lay between the germline ends. Germline values: CDR1 SEHNR, CDR2 FQNEAQ (reference sequence). The CDR3 has 14 residues.

This sequence joins TRBV29-1 and TRBJ2-6; D unclear. Trimming removed 2 bases at V and 4 bases at J, with 6 bases between. The length of the CDR3 is 13 residues. CDR1 and CDR2 (germline): SQVTM, ANQGSEA. The DNA of the CDR3 is TGCAGCGTTGAAAGAGCGGGGGCCAACGTCCTGACTTTC. It specifies CSVERAGANVLTF.

The chain recombines TRBV18 with TRBJ1-2; 9 bases line up with TRBD1. The CDR3 has 17 amino acids. The ends lost 1 base at V and 0 bases at J; junction bases unmatched: 6. Germline CDR1 and CDR2: KGHSH and LQKENI. The CDR3 nucleotides are TGTGCCAGCTCACCACGCGAGGGGACAGGGTCTAACTATGGCTACACCTTC. Translation gives CASSPREGTGSNYGYTF.

J is TRBJ1-5 and V is TRBV30; tentatively, D is TRBD1 (5 bases). The CDR3 is made up of 15 amino acids. Per germline, CDR1 GTSNPN and CDR2 SVGIG (reference sequence). Trimming took off 0 bases at V and 2 bases at J, with 11 bases between the two ends. CDR3 loop: CAWSVVGAGNQPQHF. In DNA, the CDR3 is TGTGCCTGGAGTGTCGTAGGGGCGGGCAATCAGCCCCAGCATTTT.

The chain couples TRBV7-2 to TRBJ2-7, with 10 nucleotides matching TRBD2. In germline, CDR1 is SGHTA, CDR2 FQGNSA. There are 18 residues in the CDR3. With 1 base clipped from V and 6 bases from J, the junction kept 15 bases outside the gene matches. The CDR3 sequence is CASSLGSSGSRGNSEQYF. As DNA, the CDR3 is TGTGCCAGCAGCTTAGGGTCTAGCGGGAGCCGTGGCAATAGCGAGCAGTACTTC.